These T cell receptor beta chains were read from a single sample in a study of blood T cell repertoires in COVID-19. The table came from immunoSEQ multiplex PCR; TCRdb's copy has only in-frame clones and leaves some out. The profile shows approximately 150,000 clones, approximately 87% of them singletons. Sample: PBMCs or T cells enriched from blood (not recorded which). These receptors were collected from a middle-aged man in a cohort exposed to, infected with or recovered from COVID-19 (not recorded which). Both conserved end residues are part of each CDR3. Each record gives: clone size, D gene, V gene, J gene, CDR3 DNA, CDR3 protein. A D gene is named only where the DNA matches it firmly. The listing skips clone size in some rows; elsewhere it reads once, few, many or a size class.

abundance: .
d_gene: .
v_gene: TRBV4-3
j_gene: TRBJ2-7
CDR3nt: TGCGCCAGCAGCCAAGATCGAGGGTCCCCCTACGAGCAGTACTTC
CDR3aa: CASSQDRGSPYEQYF

abundance: .
d_gene: .
v_gene: TRBV28
j_gene: TRBJ1-1
CDR3nt: TGTGCCAGCTGCCGGGGGGGGCAGGGCACTGAAGCTTTCTTT
CDR3aa: CASCRGGQGTEAFF

abundance: .
d_gene: TRBD1
v_gene: TRBV5-6
j_gene: TRBJ2-7
CDR3nt: TGTGCCAGCAGCTTGGTAGACAGGGAGTCCGAGCAGTACTTC
CDR3aa: CASSLVDRESEQYF

abundance: .
d_gene: TRBD1
v_gene: TRBV5-1
j_gene: TRBJ1-2
CDR3nt: TGCGCCAGCAGCCCGACGACAGGGTACTATGGCTACACCTTC
CDR3aa: CASSPTTGYYGYTF

abundance: .
d_gene: TRBD2
v_gene: TRBV7-2
j_gene: TRBJ2-3
CDR3nt: TGTGCCAGCAGCGACGCTAGCGGGAGGTCAGATACGCAGTATTTT
CDR3aa: CASSDASGRSDTQYF

abundance: .
d_gene: .
v_gene: TRBV6-5
j_gene: TRBJ2-5
CDR3nt: TGTGCCAGCAGTACGGAAAGGGGAGAGACCCAGTACTTC
CDR3aa: CASSTERGETQYF

abundance: .
d_gene: TRBD1
v_gene: TRBV5-1
j_gene: TRBJ1-2
CDR3nt: TGCGCCAGCAGCTTGGGGACAGGGAATGGCTACACCTTC
CDR3aa: CASSLGTGNGYTF

abundance: .
d_gene: .
v_gene: TRBV24-1
j_gene: TRBJ2-2
CDR3nt: TGTGCCACCGGAGCCAGGAACACCGGGGAGCTGTTTTTT
CDR3aa: CATGARNTGELFF

abundance: .
d_gene: .
v_gene: TRBV3-1/TRBV3-2
j_gene: TRBJ1-1
CDR3nt: TGTGCCAGCAGCCAGGACATAGACACTGAAGCTTTCTTT
CDR3aa: CASSQDIDTEAFF

abundance: few
d_gene: .
v_gene: TRBV10-1
j_gene: TRBJ2-5
CDR3nt: TGCGCCAGCACCGCAGGGGCTGGAGAGACCCAGTACTTC
CDR3aa: CASTAGAGETQYF